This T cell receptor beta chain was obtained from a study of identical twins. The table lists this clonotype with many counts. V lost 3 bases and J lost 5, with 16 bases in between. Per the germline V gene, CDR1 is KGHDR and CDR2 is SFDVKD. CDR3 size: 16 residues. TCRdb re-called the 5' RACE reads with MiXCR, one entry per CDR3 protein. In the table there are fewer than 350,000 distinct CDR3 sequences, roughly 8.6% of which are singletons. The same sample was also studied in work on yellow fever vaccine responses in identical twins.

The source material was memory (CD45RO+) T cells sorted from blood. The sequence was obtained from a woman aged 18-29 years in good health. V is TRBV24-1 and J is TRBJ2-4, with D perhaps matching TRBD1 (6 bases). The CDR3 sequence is CATSDPTGLDQNIQYF. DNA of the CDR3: TGTGCCACCAGTGATCCGACAGGCCTAGATCAAAACATTCAGTACTTC.